This T cell receptor beta chain was captured by sequencing in a study of T cells in Graves' hyperthyroidism and ophthalmopathy. Study overall: At initial diagnosis, before any treatment had begun, peripheral blood was obtained.

Using RNA transcripts as the source, TCR beta CDR3 regions were amplified. A set of HTBI primers served as the primers for a first-round RT-PCR of the TCR CDR3. One entry per CDR3 protein, called by TCRdb with MiXCR from the multiplex PCR reads. The repertoire consists of roughly 720,000 distinct CDR3 sequences, with roughly a sixth occurring once and the leading ten covering 15%. The sequence was collected from a man aged 45-65 years with Graves' hyperthyroidism. The sample was blood.

Written as DNA, the CDR3 is TGTGCCAGCAGCTTAGCAACAGGGGCCTACGAGCAGTACTTC. The encoded protein is CASSLATGAYEQYF. V is TRBV7-6 and J is TRBJ2-7; 7 positions match TRBD1. Unmatched junction bases numbered 1, after V lost 0 bases and J lost 2 bases. Germline lookup yields CDR1 SGHVS and CDR2 FNYEAQ. The CDR3 length is 14 residues.